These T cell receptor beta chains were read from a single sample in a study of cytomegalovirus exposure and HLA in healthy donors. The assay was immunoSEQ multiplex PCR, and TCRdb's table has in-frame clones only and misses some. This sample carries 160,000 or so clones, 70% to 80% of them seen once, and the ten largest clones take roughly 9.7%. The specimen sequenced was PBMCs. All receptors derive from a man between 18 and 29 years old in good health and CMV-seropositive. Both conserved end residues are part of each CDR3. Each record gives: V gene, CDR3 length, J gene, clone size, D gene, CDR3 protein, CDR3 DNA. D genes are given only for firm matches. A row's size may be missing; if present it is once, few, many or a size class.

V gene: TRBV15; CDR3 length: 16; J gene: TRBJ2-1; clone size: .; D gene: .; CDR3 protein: CATRRTHDPPYNEQFF; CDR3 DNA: TGTGCCACCAGGCGGACACACGACCCTCCCTACAATGAGCAGTTCTTC
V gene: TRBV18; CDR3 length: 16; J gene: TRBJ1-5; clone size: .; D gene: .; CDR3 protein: CASSPPGVSRNQPQHF; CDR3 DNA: TGTGCCAGCTCACCACCGGGAGTCTCTCGCAATCAGCCCCAGCATTTT
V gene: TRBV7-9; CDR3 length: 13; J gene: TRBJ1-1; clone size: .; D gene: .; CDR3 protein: CASSSRRNTEAFF; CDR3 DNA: TGTGCCAGCAGCTCTAGACGGAACACTGAAGCTTTCTTT
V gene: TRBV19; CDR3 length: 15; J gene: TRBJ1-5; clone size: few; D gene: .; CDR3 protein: CASSSWDFGNQPQHF; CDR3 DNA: TGTGCCAGTAGTTCCTGGGACTTTGGAAATCAGCCCCAGCATTTT
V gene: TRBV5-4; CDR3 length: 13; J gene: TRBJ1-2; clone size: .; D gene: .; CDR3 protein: CASSLEGGYGYTF; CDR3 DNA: TGTGCCAGCAGCTTGGAAGGGGGTTATGGCTACACCTTC
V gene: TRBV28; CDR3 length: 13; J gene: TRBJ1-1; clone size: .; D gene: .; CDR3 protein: CASSFGKNTEAFF; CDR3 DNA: TGTGCCAGCAGTTTTGGCAAGAACACTGAAGCTTTCTTT
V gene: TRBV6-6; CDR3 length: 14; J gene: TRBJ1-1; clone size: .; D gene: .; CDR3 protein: CASSPTLANTEAFF; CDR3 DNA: TGTGCCAGCAGTCCGACTCTGGCGAACACTGAAGCTTTCTTT
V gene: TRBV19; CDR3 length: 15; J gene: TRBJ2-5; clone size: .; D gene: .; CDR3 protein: CASSIEIRVGETQYF; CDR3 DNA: TGTGCCAGTAGTATAGAGATCCGGGTCGGCGAGACCCAGTACTTC
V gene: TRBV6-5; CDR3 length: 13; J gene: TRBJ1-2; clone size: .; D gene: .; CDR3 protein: CASSRPTGFGYTF; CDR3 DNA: TGTGCCAGCAGCAGACCCACAGGGTTTGGCTACACCTTC
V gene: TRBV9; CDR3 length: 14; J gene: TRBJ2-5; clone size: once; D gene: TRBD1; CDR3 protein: CASSGQDRAETQYF; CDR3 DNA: TGTGCCAGCAGCGGTCAAGACAGGGCTGAGACCCAGTACTTC
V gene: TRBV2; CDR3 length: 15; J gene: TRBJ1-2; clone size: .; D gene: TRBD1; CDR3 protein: CASSSNRGQVEGYTF; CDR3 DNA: TGTGCCAGCAGTAGCAACAGGGGGCAAGTAGAAGGCTACACCTTC
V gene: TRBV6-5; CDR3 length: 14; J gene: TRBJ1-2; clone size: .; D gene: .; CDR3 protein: CASSYSGEGYGYTF; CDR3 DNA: TGTGCCAGCAGTTACTCCGGGGAGGGCTATGGCTACACCTTC
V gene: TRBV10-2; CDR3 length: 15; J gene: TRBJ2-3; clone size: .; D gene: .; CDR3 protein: CASEVGGPTTDTQYF; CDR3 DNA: TGCGCCAGCGAAGTGGGGGGGCCAACCACAGATACGCAGTATTTT
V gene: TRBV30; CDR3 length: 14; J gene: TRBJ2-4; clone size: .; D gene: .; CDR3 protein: CAWSADPEGNIQYF; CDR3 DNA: TGTGCCTGGAGTGCGGACCCGGAGGGAAACATTCAGTACTTC
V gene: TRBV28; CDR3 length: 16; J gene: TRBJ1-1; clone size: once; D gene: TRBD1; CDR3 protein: CASSTTAQGIYTEAFF; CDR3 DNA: TGTGCCAGCAGTACTACGGCACAGGGGATTTACACTGAAGCTTTCTTT
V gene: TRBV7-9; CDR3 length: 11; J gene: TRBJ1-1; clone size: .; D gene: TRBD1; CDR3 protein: CASSDGQEAFF; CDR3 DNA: TGTGCCAGCAGCGACGGACAGGAGGCTTTCTTT
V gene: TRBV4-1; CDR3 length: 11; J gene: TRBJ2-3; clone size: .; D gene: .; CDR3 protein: CASSYTDTQYF; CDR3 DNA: TGCGCCAGCAGCTACACAGATACGCAGTATTTT
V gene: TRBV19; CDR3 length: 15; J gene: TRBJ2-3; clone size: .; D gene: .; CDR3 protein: CASRYLGGTADTQYF; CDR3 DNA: TGTGCCAGTCGATATCTGGGCGGGACAGCAGATACGCAGTATTTT
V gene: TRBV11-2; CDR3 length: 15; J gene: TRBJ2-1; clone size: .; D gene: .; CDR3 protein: CASSSRTMSYNEQFF; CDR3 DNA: TGTGCCAGCAGCTCCCGGACTATGTCCTACAATGAGCAGTTCTTC
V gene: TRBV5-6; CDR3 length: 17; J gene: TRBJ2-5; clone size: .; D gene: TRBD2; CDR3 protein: CASSLGGSGRAKETQYF; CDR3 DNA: TGTGCCAGCAGCTTGGGGGGTAGCGGGAGGGCGAAAGAGACCCAGTACTTC
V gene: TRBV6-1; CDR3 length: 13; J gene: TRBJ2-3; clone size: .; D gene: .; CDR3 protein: CASRGEGTDTQYF; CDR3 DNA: TGTGCCAGCAGAGGTGAGGGCACAGATACGCAGTATTTT
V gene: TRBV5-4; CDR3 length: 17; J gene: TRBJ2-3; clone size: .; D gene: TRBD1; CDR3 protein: CASSQGGQGVGTDTQYF; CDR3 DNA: TGTGCCAGCAGCCAGGGGGGACAGGGAGTGGGTACAGATACGCAGTATTTT
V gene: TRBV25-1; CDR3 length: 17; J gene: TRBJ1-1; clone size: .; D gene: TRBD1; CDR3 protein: CASSDPRQGAMNTEAFF; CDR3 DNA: TGTGCCAGCAGTGACCCTCGACAGGGGGCAATGAACACTGAAGCTTTCTTT
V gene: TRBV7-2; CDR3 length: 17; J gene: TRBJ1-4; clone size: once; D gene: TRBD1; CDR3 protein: CASSLDTRTGVTEKLFF; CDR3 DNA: TGTGCCAGCAGCTTAGATACACGGACAGGGGTTACTGAAAAACTGTTTTTT
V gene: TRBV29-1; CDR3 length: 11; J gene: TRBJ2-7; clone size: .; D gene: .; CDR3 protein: CSVRLTYEQYF; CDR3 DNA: TGCAGCGTCAGGCTAACCTACGAGCAGTACTTC
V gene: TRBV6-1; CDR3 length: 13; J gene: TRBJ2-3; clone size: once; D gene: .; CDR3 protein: CASSELESGTQYF; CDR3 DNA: TGTGCCAGCAGTGAATTGGAGTCTGGTACGCAGTATTTT
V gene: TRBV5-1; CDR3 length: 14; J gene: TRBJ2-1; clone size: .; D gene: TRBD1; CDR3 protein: CASSRGQTYNEQFF; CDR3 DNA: TGCGCCAGCAGCCGGGGACAGACTTACAATGAGCAGTTCTTC
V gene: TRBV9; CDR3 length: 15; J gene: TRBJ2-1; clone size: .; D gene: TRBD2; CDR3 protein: CASSVAGGSIWEQFF; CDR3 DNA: TGTGCCAGCAGCGTAGCGGGCGGGAGTATTTGGGAGCAGTTCTTC
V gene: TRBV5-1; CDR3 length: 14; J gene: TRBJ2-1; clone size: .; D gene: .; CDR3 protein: CASSLDPVFNEQFF; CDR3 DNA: TGCGCCAGCAGCTTGGACCCGGTGTTTAATGAGCAGTTCTTC
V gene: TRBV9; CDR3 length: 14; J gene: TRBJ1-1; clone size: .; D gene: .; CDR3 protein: CASSEEQGNTEAFF; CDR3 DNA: TGTGCCAGCAGCGAAGAACAGGGGAACACTGAAGCTTTCTTT
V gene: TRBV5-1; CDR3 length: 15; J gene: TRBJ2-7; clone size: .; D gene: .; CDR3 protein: CASSLTGLGSYEQYF; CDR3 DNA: TGCGCCAGCAGCTTGACAGGGCTTGGGTCCTACGAGCAGTACTTC
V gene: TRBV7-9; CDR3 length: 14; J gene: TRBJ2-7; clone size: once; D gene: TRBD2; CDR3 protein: CASSASGSSYEQYF; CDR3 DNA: TGTGCCAGCAGCGCTAGCGGGAGCTCCTACGAGCAGTACTTC
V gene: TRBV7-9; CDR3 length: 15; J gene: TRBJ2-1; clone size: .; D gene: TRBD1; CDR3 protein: CASSLPGQGYYEQFF; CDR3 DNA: TGTGCCAGCAGCTTGCCGGGACAGGGCTACTATGAGCAGTTCTTC